This entry lists 14 T cell receptor beta chains sequenced from one sample in a study of beta chain features in type 1 diabetes. The entirety of the isolated RNA underwent reverse transcription, so expressed TCRB transcripts were sequenced. The assay was immunoSEQ multiplex PCR, and TCRdb's table has in-frame clones only and misses some. The table shows some 900,000 clones, with under 20% occurring only once. Sample: naive CD4+ T cells from blood. All receptors derive from a woman aged 18-29 years in good health.

The gene calls are TRBV7-2 and TRBJ2-7; 7 positions agree with TRBD2. CDR1 is SGHTA and CDR2 is FQGNSA in the germline V gene. This CDR3 region has 15 residues. J gave up 0 bases and V 2 bases, and 4 bases lay outside the gene matches. CDR3 region: CASSLRGGSSYEQYF. Here the CDR3 DNA reads TGTGCCAGCAGCTTACGCGGCGGGAGCTCCTACGAGCAGTACTTC. The full variable domain, in which reference TRBV7-2 and TRBJ2-7 provide the parts outside the CDR3, is GAGVSQSPSNKVTEKGKDVELRCDPISGHTALYWYRQSLGQGLEFLIYFQGNSAPDKSGLPSDRFSAERTGGSVSTLTIQRTQQEDSAVYLCASSLRGGSSYEQYFGPGTRLTVT.

The chain employs TRBV5-1 and TRBJ2-7, with TRBD1 matching over 10 bases. From germline, CDR1 is SGHRS and CDR2 YFSETQ. J lost 4 bases, V lost 5 bases, and 3 bases had no gene match. This CDR3 comprises 13 residues. CDR3 coding DNA: TGCGCCAGCAGTTGGGACAGGGGTTACGAGCAGTACTTC. Encoded protein: CASSWDRGYEQYF.

The V call is TRBV6-1, the J call TRBJ1-3; D call uncertain. V was shortened by 6 bases and J by 6 bases, with 6 bases between the two germline ends. The CDR3 length is 11 residues. The germline V gene encodes CDR1 MNHNS and CDR2 SASEGT. DNA of the CDR3: TGTGCCAGCAGAGACGAAAACACCATATATTTT. The encoded protein is CASRDENTIYF.

The chain recombines TRBV7-9 with TRBJ2-3; TRBD2 agrees at 7 bases. This CDR3 has 16 residues. CDR1 is SEHNR and CDR2 is FQNEAQ in the germline V gene (reference sequence). V was pared by 10 bases and J by 0 bases, with 13 bases of the junction left unmatched. CDR3 in amino acids: CAIGAGVPTSTDTQYF. CDR3 bases: TGTGCCATCGGGGCGGGAGTTCCCACTAGCACAGATACGCAGTATTTT.

This clone was seen a few times. The chain carries TRBV5-1 and TRBJ2-1; D possibly corresponds to TRBD1 (6 bases). Trimming took 0 bases from V and 6 from J, leaving 13 bases between them. Germline V CDR1 and CDR2: SGHRS, YFSETQ. This CDR3 comprises 15 residues. As DNA, the CDR3 is TGCGCCAGCAGCTTGGCAGGGGAGAGTTTCAATGAGCAGTTCTTC. It specifies CASSLAGESFNEQFF.

The chain carries TRBV2 and TRBJ2-7; D possibly corresponds to TRBD1 (6 bases). Germline lookup yields CDR1 SNHLY and CDR2 FYNNEI. The CDR3 consists of 12 residues. V was clipped by 2 bases and J by 10 bases, with 12 bases between them. CDR3 bases: TGTGCCAGCAGTGAATGGCGACAGGAACAGTACTTC. Amino acid sequence: CASSEWRQEQYF.

This clone turned up a few times. V and J are TRBV9 and TRBJ2-3, with a weak D call TRBD2 (6 bases). V was clipped by 0 bases and J by 1 base, with 12 bases between them. The germline V gene has CDR1 SGDLS and CDR2 YYNGEE. The CDR3 consists of 16 residues. The CDR3 sequence: CASSVGPGLRTDTQYF. CDR3 in DNA: TGTGCCAGCAGCGTAGGCCCGGGACTCCGCACAGATACGCAGTATTTT.

The rearrangement joins TRBV4-2 to TRBJ2-3; 10 bases map to TRBD2. The CDR3 spans 14 residues. The germline CDR1 and CDR2 sequences are LGHNA and YNFKEQ. With V trimmed by 2 bases and J by 5 bases, 1 base remained unmatched. Written as DNA, the CDR3 is TGTGCCAGCAGCCAAACTAGCGGGATAGATACGCAGTATTTT. Protein product: CASSQTSGIDTQYF.

There are a few counts of this clone. The chain carries TRBV28 and TRBJ2-3; D call uncertain. CDR3 length: 11 residues. Germline V gene data show CDR1 as MDHEN and CDR2 as SYDVKM. V lost 4 bases to trimming and J lost 11 bases, with 10 bases between them. As DNA, the CDR3 is TGTGCCAGCAGTTACAAGCAAGGGCAGTATTTT. This codes for CASSYKQGQYF.

This clone was seen only a few times. V gene TRBV6-5 combines with J gene TRBJ2-3, with 12 positions matching TRBD2. The CDR3 spans 15 residues. J gave up 6 bases and V 6 bases, and 7 bases lay outside the gene matches. Germline V gene sequence: CDR1 MNHEY, CDR2 SVGAGI. CDR3 sequence reads: CASSARLAGVDTQYF. CDR3 sequence (DNA): TGTGCCAGCAGCGCCCGACTAGCGGGAGTGGATACGCAGTATTTT.

The J gene is TRBJ2-2, the V gene TRBV10-1; a weak D match, TRBD1 (5 bases). Germline loops: CDR1 WNHNN, CDR2 SYGVQD (reference sequence). The CDR3 is made up of 13 amino acids. The V end was cut by 3 bases, the J end by 4 bases, with 6 bases between. The CDR3 DNA follows: TGCGCCAGCAGTGAAGGGGTCACCGGGGAGCTGTTTTTT. This sequence encodes CASSEGVTGELFF.

This rearrangement joins TRBV4-2 to TRBJ2-5; 9 nucleotides match TRBD1. The V segment lost 2 bases and the J segment 5 bases; nucleotides outside the gene matches: 9. Germline loops: CDR1 LGHNA, CDR2 YNFKEQ. The CDR3 is 16 residues long. The CDR3 protein is CASSQNPGQGWETQYF. As DNA, the CDR3 is TGTGCCAGCAGCCAAAACCCCGGACAGGGGTGGGAGACCCAGTACTTC.

The gene calls are TRBV28 and TRBJ1-2; D is perhaps TRBD1 (6 bases). Between the trimmed V and J ends, which lost 4 bases and 7 bases, there was a span of 10 bases. This CDR3 contains 12 residues. Germline V lookup: CDR1 MDHEN, CDR2 SYDVKM. CDR3 in DNA: TGTGCCAGCAGTTCCCAGGGGTTTGGCTACACCTTC. Its protein is CASSSQGFGYTF.

This clone was seen a handful of times. The genes are TRBV11-2 and TRBJ2-1; 9 bases are a match to TRBD2. CDR1 SGHAT and CDR2 FQNNGV come from the germline V gene. The CDR3 loop spans 15 amino acids. V lost 5 bases and J lost 14; bases outside the gene matches: 16. The CDR3 nucleotides are TGTGCCAGCAGCCTGGGGGTAGCGGGAGATACCCACGAGTTCTTC. This gives the protein CASSLGVAGDTHEFF.